This TCR beta chain was recovered during a study of cytomegalovirus exposure and HLA in healthy donors. PCR primers comprised 60 Vbeta and 13 Jbeta primers. Data came from immunoSEQ multiplex PCR; TCRdb stores just in-frame clones and leaves some out. This sample has around 100,000 clones; approximately 82% occur once, and the top ten carry 2.6%. The CDR3 loop spans 12 amino acids. V gave up 3 bases and J gave up 0 bases, with 3 bases separating them. Germline-derived CDR1 and CDR2 are SQVTM and ANQGSEA. The V gene is TRBV29-1, the J gene TRBJ1-3; D gene unclear. This sequence originates from a man aged 35 to 55 in good health and CMV-seronegative. The material sequenced was PBMCs. The CDR3 protein is CSVDISGNTIYF. CDR3 nucleotides: TGCAGCGTTGATATCTCTGGAAACACCATATATTTT.